Listed here are 16 T cell receptor beta chains from one sample, sequenced in a study of Ad26.COV2.S vaccination and SARS-CoV-2 variants. Only in-frame clones appear in the TCRdb table, and some are missing; sequencing was by immunoSEQ multiplex PCR. The sample shows around 450,000 clones, about 92% of them seen only once. This sample's treatment: around 19 received Ad26.COV2.S at low or high dose, single or two shots; five or six received placebo; per-sample allocation not given. Following the first vaccine or placebo injection, samples were taken on day 63. The starting material was peripheral blood, obtained in a trial of Ad26.COV2.S vaccine versus placebo. These receptors were collected from a person aged 18 to 59 who received the Ad26.COV2.S COVID-19 vaccine or a placebo.

The gene calls are TRBV4-1 and TRBJ1-2; D uncertain. The CDR3 totals 17 residues. Germline CDR1 MGHRA, CDR2 YSYEKL. Between the trimmed V and J ends, which lost 0 bases and 2 bases, there was a span of 16 bases. The CDR3 spells CASSQDRGPWPNYGYTF. In nucleotides, the CDR3 is TGCGCCAGCAGCCAAGATAGAGGACCCTGGCCAAACTATGGCTACACCTTC.

The chain couples TRBV15 to TRBJ2-5; possibly TRBD2 for D (6 bases). CDR1 is LNHNV, CDR2 YYDKDF, per germline (reference sequence). The CDR3 sequence is 15 residues long. V lost 1 base and J 0 bases, leaving 9 bases between the germline ends. The DNA for the CDR3 is TGTGCCACCAGCAGAGGTGGGACTGACCAAGAGACCCAGTACTTC. Its protein product is CATSRGGTDQETQYF.

Of note for this clone: Distinct nucleotide sequences in the sample also encode this CDR3. V usage is TRBV27 and J usage is TRBJ2-7; 13 bases match TRBD2. Looked up from germline, CDR1 is MNHEY and CDR2 is SMNVEV (reference sequence). This CDR3 is 15 amino acids long. V shed 5 bases and J 2 bases; nucleotides not matched to a gene: 3. Written as DNA, the CDR3 is TGTGCCAGCAGTCTCACTAGCGGGAGGGCCTACGAGCAGTACTTC. It specifies CASSLTSGRAYEQYF.

V gene TRBV27 combines with J gene TRBJ1-1; the D gene is possibly TRBD1 (6 bases). Germline-derived CDR1 and CDR2 are MNHEY and SMNVEV (reference sequence). CDR3 length: 15 amino acids. V lost 6 bases and J 5 bases, leaving 19 bases between the germline ends. DNA for the CDR3: TGTGCCAGCAGGGGGGCAGCCCTCCCCGGTACTGAAGCTTTCTTT. It specifies CASRGAALPGTEAFF.

The chain links TRBV18 to TRBJ2-1; TRBD2 matches 14 bases. In germline, CDR1 is KGHSH, CDR2 LQKENI. The CDR3 consists of 16 residues. Losses at the gene ends were 3 bases for V and 8 bases for J; bases not matched to a gene: 6. CDR3 protein: CASSPRLAGGYDEQFF. The CDR3 region has the DNA TGTGCCAGCTCACCCCGACTAGCGGGAGGGTACGATGAGCAGTTCTTC.

The V call is TRBV6-6, the J call TRBJ2-1; 8 nucleotides agree with TRBD2. Trimming removed 10 bases from V and 7 bases from J; junction bases left unmatched: 15. Germline V gene data show CDR1 as MNHNY and CDR2 as SVGAGI (reference sequence). The CDR3 runs to 15 residues. The CDR3 region has the DNA TGTGCCACCCACTTCCGGAGCGGGAGAGGGAATGAGCAGTTCTTC. It codes for CATHFRSGRGNEQFF.

This chain links TRBV7-3 with TRBJ2-1; 8 nucleotides align to TRBD2. This CDR3 is 18 amino acids long. CDR1 and CDR2 (germline): SGHTA, FQGTGA. V lost 1 base to trimming and J lost 4 bases; unmatched junction nucleotides: 12. CDR3 amino acids: CASSLMGPGGRHYNEQFF. CDR3 DNA sequence: TGTGCCAGCAGCTTAATGGGCCCCGGCGGGAGGCATTACAATGAGCAGTTCTTC.

The chain links TRBV4-2 to TRBJ1-3, with D uncertain. Germline V gives CDR1 LGHNA, CDR2 YNFKEQ. The CDR3 loop spans 17 amino acids. Trimming removed 1 base at V and 2 bases at J, with 15 bases between. CDR3 sequence (DNA): TGTGCCAGCAGCCAAGTTGTAGACCCAAGAGCTGGAAACACCATATATTTT. This codes for CASSQVVDPRAGNTIYF.

The chain recombines TRBV28 with TRBJ2-1; tentatively, D is TRBD2 (6 bases). The CDR3 has 17 amino acids. The germline V and J ends were trimmed by 6 bases and 6 bases, with 24 bases remaining between them. Germline V gives CDR1 MDHEN, CDR2 SYDVKM. The CDR3 reads CASSSIKAGPIGNEQFF. The DNA of the CDR3 is TGTGCCAGCAGCAGCATCAAAGCGGGTCCGATCGGCAATGAGCAGTTCTTC.

V gene TRBV9 combines with J gene TRBJ2-2; D may be TRBD1 or TRBD2 (6 bases each). The germline V gene encodes CDR1 SGDLS and CDR2 YYNGEE. CDR3 length equals 16 residues. Trimming stripped 0 bases from V and 1 base from J, with 10 bases between. The CDR3 sequence is CASSVGGAGNTGELFF. The DNA for the CDR3 is TGTGCCAGCAGCGTAGGGGGGGCTGGGAACACCGGGGAGCTGTTTTTT.

The V call is TRBV6-2 or TRBV6-3, the J call TRBJ2-7; the match to TRBD1 covers 8 bases. V trimming: 4 bases; J trimming: 1 base; junction bases outside the gene matches: 3. Germline V CDR1 and CDR2: MNHEY, SVGEGT. The CDR3 sequence is 14 residues long. CDR3 DNA sequence: TGTGCCAGCAGTTTCACAGGGGGATCCTACGAGCAGTACTTC. It translates to CASSFTGGSYEQYF.

CDR3 sequence reads: CASSQARRAGGGSRTGELFF. CDR3 bases: TGTGCCAGCAGCCAAGCAAGGCGGGCGGGAGGTGGGTCGAGGACCGGGGAGCTGTTTTTT. The chain combines TRBV14 with TRBJ2-2; 8 bases line up with TRBD2. The trim removed 1 base at V and 5 bases at J, leaving 18 bases unmatched. Germline CDR1 reads SGHDN; CDR2 reads FVKESK. The CDR3 extends over 20 amino acids.

The chain carries TRBV28 and TRBJ2-7; TRBD2 matches at 10 bases. CDR3 length: 15 amino acids. Per germline, CDR1 MDHEN and CDR2 SYDVKM. V shed 5 bases and J 3 bases; nucleotides not matched to a gene: 7. The CDR3 protein is CASSPLAGAVYEQYF. The DNA for the CDR3 is TGTGCCAGCAGTCCCCTAGCGGGAGCAGTCTACGAGCAGTACTTC. Drawing the rest from reference TRBV28 and TRBJ2-7, the complete variable domain is DVKVTQSSRYLVKRTGEKVFLECVQDMDHENMFWYRQDPGLGLRLIYFSYDVKMKEKGDIPEGYSVSREKKERFSLILESASTNQTSMYLCASSPLAGAVYEQYFGPGTRLTVT.

J is TRBJ2-5 and V is TRBV28, with 9 bases that match TRBD1. CDR1 and CDR2 from the germline V gene are MDHEN and SYDVKM. J lost 4 bases, V lost 4 bases, and 4 bases had no gene match. The length of the CDR3 is 14 residues. The CDR3 sequence: CASSSGQGSETQYF. The DNA of the CDR3 is TGTGCCAGCAGTTCGGGACAGGGCTCAGAGACCCAGTACTTC. Combining the CDR3 with reference TRBV28 and TRBJ2-5 gives the whole variable domain DVKVTQSSRYLVKRTGEKVFLECVQDMDHENMFWYRQDPGLGLRLIYFSYDVKMKEKGDIPEGYSVSREKKERFSLILESASTNQTSMYLCASSSGQGSETQYFGPGTRLLVL.

The chain uses TRBV7-3 and TRBJ2-5; perhaps TRBD2 as D (5 bases). Deletions cut 5 bases from V and 1 base from J, with 20 bases between. The CDR3 is 17 amino acids. Per germline, CDR1 SGHTA and CDR2 FQGTGA. The CDR3 DNA reads as TGTGCCAGCAGCCCAAAGGGCGGGCTATCCATCCAAGAGACCCAGTACTTC. This gives the protein CASSPKGGLSIQETQYF. Together with reference TRBV7-3 and TRBJ2-5, the CDR3 gives the full variable domain: GAGVSQTPSNKVTEKGKYVELRCDPISGHTALYWYRQSLGQGPEFLIYFQGTGAADDSGLPNDRFFAVRPEGSVSTLKIQRTERGDSAVYLCASSPKGGLSIQETQYFGPGTRLLVL.

The rearrangement joins TRBV13 to TRBJ1-2, with D possibly matching TRBD1 (5 bases). Trimming shortened V by 5 bases and J by 2 bases, and 15 bases separated the two germline ends. Germline V gene sequence: CDR1 PRHDT, CDR2 FYEKMQ (reference sequence). The CDR3 spans 15 residues. CDR3 residues: CASSPPLGANYGYTF. The CDR3 DNA is TGTGCCAGCAGCCCCCCTCTAGGGGCCAACTATGGCTACACCTTC.